This T cell receptor (beta chain) originates from a study of blood T cell repertoires in COVID-19. The CDR3 is 15 amino acids. Trimming shortened V by 2 bases and J by 1 base, and 10 bases separated the two germline ends. The germline CDR1 and CDR2 sequences are MNHEY and SVGAGI. The method was immunoSEQ multiplex PCR; TCRdb's version includes in-frame clones alone and lacks a portion of them. In the table there are over 200,000 clones, 80% to 95% of which are singletons. Patients at the Seattle site were enrolled during active infection and followed longitudinally. This clone was seen a single time. The specimen was peripheral blood. This receptor was identified in a person between 18 and 30 years old with COVID-19, enrolled during active disease. The J gene is TRBJ2-3, the V gene TRBV6-5; D remains ambiguous. The CDR3 loop reads CASSYAPPGTDTQYF. The CDR3 bases are TGTGCCAGCAGTTACGCACCGCCGGGCACAGATACGCAGTATTTT.